One sample yielded the 15 T cell receptor beta chains listed below, sequenced in a study of CD8+CD57+ T cells in acquired aplastic anemia. An expansion of CD8+CD57+ cells by flow cytometry had been shown in patients chosen for sequencing. CDR3 and TCR beta VDJ profiling relied on genomic DNA as the template. TCRdb recomputed calls from the reads with MiXCR, one row per CDR3 protein. The sample includes about 160,000 distinct CDR3 sequences, 40% to 55% seen only once; the top ten take approximately 2.9%. What was sequenced was sorted CD4+, CD8+, or CD8+CD57+ T cells (not recorded which) from PBMCs. The receptors stem from a human donor with aplastic anemia.

V gene TRBV5-4 combines with J gene TRBJ2-1; 9 bases are shared with TRBD1. Germline V gene data show CDR1 as SGHNT and CDR2 as YYREEE (reference sequence). The ends lost 0 bases at V and 7 bases at J; junction bases unmatched: 17. The CDR3 has 19 residues. This CDR3 reads CASSLEDRGLSLDRNEQFF. The CDR3, as DNA: TGTGCCAGCAGCTTGGAGGACAGGGGCCTCAGTCTCGATAGGAATGAGCAGTTCTTC.

This clonotype was recorded only once. One end of the junction fails to match germline, which may point to a read error. The chain combines TRBV11-1 with TRBJ1-6, with D hard to call. This CDR3 has 15 residues. Germline CDR1 and CDR2: SGHAT and FQDESV (reference sequence). This CDR3 is CASRPQSSYNSPLHF. The CDR3 coding sequence is TGCGCCAGCAGACCGCAGAGCTCCTATAATTCACCCCTCCACTTT.

This clonotype was counted only a few times. A much larger clone lies a single base off, so this may be a read error. V and J are TRBV6-2 or TRBV6-3 and TRBJ1-2; tentative D call: TRBD1 (5 bases). The germline CDR1 and CDR2 sequences are MNHEY and SVGEGT. The CDR3 has 13 amino acids. The CDR3 DNA is TGTGCCAGCGCAGGGACGGTCAACTGTGGCTACACCTTC. It specifies CASAGTVNCGYTF.

This clonotype was counted ten times or more. The chain is built from TRBV11-2 and TRBJ2-7; TRBD1 matches at 9 bases. The CDR3 length is 14 residues. V was pared by 3 bases and J by 5 bases, with 5 bases of the junction left unmatched. Germline V gene sequence: CDR1 SGHAT, CDR2 FQNNGV. This CDR3 is CASSFGQGWNEQYF. CDR3 bases: TGTGCCAGCAGCTTCGGACAGGGGTGGAACGAGCAGTACTTC.

The chain combines TRBV5-4 with TRBJ1-4, with D perhaps matching TRBD1 (5 bases). This CDR3 region has 15 residues. Trimming cost V 0 bases and J 8 bases, with 14 bases left between them. Germline loops: CDR1 SGHNT, CDR2 YYREEE (reference sequence). The CDR3 loop reads CASSLGGDLGEKLFF. CDR3 bases: TGTGCCAGCAGCTTGGGGGGGGACCTAGGGGAAAAACTGTTTTTT. The full variable domain, rest sourced from reference TRBV5-4 and TRBJ1-4, is ETGVTQSPTHLIKTRGQQVTLRCSSQSGHNTVSWYQQALGQGPQFIFQYYREEENGRGNFPPRFSGLQFPNYSSELNVNALELDDSALYLCASSLGGDLGEKLFFGSGTQLSVL.

This rearrangement joins TRBV29-1 to TRBJ2-5, with D possibly matching TRBD2 (5 bases). The germline V gene encodes CDR1 SQVTM and CDR2 ANQGSEA. The ends were cut back, 4 bases at V and 5 bases at J, with 5 bases in the middle. The CDR3 runs to 10 residues. The CDR3 loop is CSVGGETQYF. Here the CDR3 DNA reads TGCAGCGTTGGAGGGGAGACCCAGTACTTC.

This clonotype was seen ten or more times. The genes are TRBV7-3 and TRBJ2-7, with 12 bases aligning to TRBD2. CDR3 size: 18 residues. Germline loops: CDR1 SGHTA, CDR2 FQGTGA. J was trimmed by 0 bases and V by 0 bases; bases with no gene match: 6. CDR3 residues: CASSLTWTSGANSYEQYF. The DNA of the CDR3 is TGTGCCAGCAGCTTAACGTGGACTAGCGGGGCCAACTCCTACGAGCAGTACTTC.

The chain employs TRBV9 and TRBJ1-1, with D possibly being TRBD1 (6 bases). V lost 4 bases and J 2 bases, leaving 18 bases between the germline ends. Germline V gene data show CDR1 as SGDLS and CDR2 as YYNGEE. The CDR3 totals 16 residues. CDR3 residues: CASSQGGPGSNTEAFF. Written as DNA, the CDR3 is TGTGCCAGCAGCCAAGGGGGACCAGGGTCTAACACTGAAGCTTTCTTT.

The chain carries TRBV24-1 and TRBJ2-3; D is uncertain. CDR3 length: 15 residues. V was clipped by 4 bases and J by 1 base, with 11 bases between them. Per the germline V gene, CDR1 is KGHDR and CDR2 is SFDVKD. DNA for the CDR3: TGTGCCACCAGTGACCGACGCCGGGGCACAGATACGCAGTATTTT. Protein sequence: CATSDRRRGTDTQYF.

This chain connects TRBV29-1 to TRBJ2-5; no reliable D call. The germline gives CDR1 SQVTM, CDR2 ANQGSEA. The CDR3 spans 16 residues. The V and J ends lost 3 bases and 1 base respectively, with 18 bases between them. The CDR3 spells CSVEARFQWGQETQYF. In nucleotides, the CDR3 is TGCAGCGTTGAGGCGAGATTTCAGTGGGGCCAAGAGACCCAGTACTTC.

This clonotype was observed many times. The chain joins TRBV27 to TRBJ2-7; weak D call: TRBD2 (5 bases). The CDR3 totals 17 residues. Trimming removed 2 bases at V and 4 bases at J, with 21 bases between. From germline, CDR1 is MNHEY and CDR2 SMNVEV (reference sequence). The CDR3 DNA follows: TGTGCCAGCAGTTTACGAGACTCGGGAAGAGGGCCTTACGAGCAGTACTTC. Amino acid sequence: CASSLRDSGRGPYEQYF.

In the case of this clonotype: The junction and the germline gene differ at one end; a read error may be behind it. The gene calls are TRBV15 and TRBJ1-4; D is unresolved. Germline V gene lookup returns CDR1 LNHNV and CDR2 YYDKDF (reference sequence). The CDR3 covers 15 residues. CDR3 protein: CATSGDLVGNEKLFF. DNA for the CDR3: TGTGCCACCAGCGGAGATCTGGTCGGGAATGAAAAACTGTTTTTT. Complete variable domain (other parts from reference TRBV15 and TRBJ1-4): DAMVIQNPRYQVTQFGKPVTLSCSQTLNHNVMYWYQQKSSQAPKLLFHYYDKDFNNEADTPDNFQSRRPNTSFCFLDIRSPGLGDTAMYLCATSGDLVGNEKLFFGSGTQLSVL.

The V gene is TRBV24-1, the J gene TRBJ1-2, with 7 bases aligning to TRBD1. Germline values: CDR1 KGHDR, CDR2 SFDVKD. This CDR3 region has 14 residues. Germline trimming cut 9 bases from V and 5 bases from J; bases unmatched to any gene: 11. CDR3 amino acids: CATLWVGGVYGYTF. CDR3 nucleotides: TGTGCCACCCTTTGGGTAGGGGGCGTTTATGGCTACACCTTC.

This rearrangement joins TRBV7-9 to TRBJ2-1, with 7 bases identical to TRBD1. Per the germline V gene, CDR1 is SEHNR and CDR2 is FQNEAQ (reference sequence). Trimming at V came to 2 bases and at J to 2 bases, leaving 6 bases not matched to a gene. The CDR3 length is 16 residues. Written as DNA, the CDR3 is TGTGCCAGCAGCTTACCCAGGGGGAATCCCTACAATGAGCAGTTCTTC. This encodes CASSLPRGNPYNEQFF.

This clonotype has just a few counts. V is TRBV28 and J is TRBJ1-2; the D gene is possibly TRBD1 (5 bases). The CDR3 runs to 13 residues. Germline CDR1 MDHEN, CDR2 SYDVKM. Trimming pared 8 bases from V and 5 bases from J, leaving 15 bases between. The CDR3 sequence: CASGHGRVYGYTF. DNA for the CDR3: TGTGCCAGCGGACACGGGAGGGTTTATGGCTACACCTTC.